What follows are 26 T cell receptor beta chains derived from one specimen sequenced in a study of blood T cell repertoires in COVID-19. The repertoire was sequenced with immunoSEQ multiplex PCR; TCRdb's copy has only in-frame clones and lacks some. The sample comprises 150,000 to 160,000 clones, over 60% of which are singletons, and roughly 1.5% rests with the top ten. Source material: peripheral blood. The receptors stem from an older man with acute or convalescent COVID-19.

The chain employs TRBV3-1 (or the pseudogene TRBV3-2) and TRBJ1-2, with a weak D call TRBD1 (5 bases). Germline V gene sequence: CDR1 LGHDT, CDR2 YNNKEL (reference sequence). Trimming left V 1 base short and J 4 bases short, with 10 bases between. The CDR3 is 14 residues long. Written as DNA, the CDR3 is TGTGCCAGCAGCCAAGCCGACAGCTCCTATGGCTACACCTTC. Its protein product is CASSQADSSYGYTF.

This chain joins TRBV30 and TRBJ2-5; TRBD2 is a possible D gene (6 bases). This CDR3 has 15 residues. Deletions cut 3 bases from V and 7 bases from J, with 21 bases between. The V gene's germline CDR1 is GTSNPN and CDR2 SVGIG (reference sequence). The CDR3 region is CAWSGGGQPQWTQYF. In DNA form, the CDR3 reads TGTGCCTGGAGCGGGGGTGGGCAGCCCCAGTGGACCCAGTACTTC.

V is TRBV28 and J is TRBJ1-5; TRBD1 matches at 8 bases. The CDR3 totals 16 residues. Trimming removed 4 bases from V and 2 bases from J; junction bases left unmatched: 7. The germline V gene has CDR1 MDHEN and CDR2 SYDVKM. DNA for the CDR3: TGTGCCAGCAGTTATATCCAGGGGGCCGGCAATCAGCCCCAGCATTTT. This translates into CASSYIQGAGNQPQHF.

The chain couples TRBV27 to TRBJ2-2; 7 nucleotides agree with TRBD1. CDR1 and CDR2 (germline): MNHEY, SMNVEV (reference sequence). This CDR3 comprises 15 residues. V lost 7 bases and J lost 3; bases outside the gene matches: 8. DNA of the CDR3: TGTGCCAGCAAGTGGCAGGGGGTGGACACCGGGGAGCTGTTTTTT. Its protein is CASKWQGVDTGELFF.

This sequence joins TRBV27 and TRBJ1-4; D unclear. Germline loops: CDR1 MNHEY, CDR2 SMNVEV (reference sequence). V lost 5 bases and J 2 bases, leaving 12 bases between the germline ends. The CDR3 runs to 15 residues. CDR3 sequence (DNA): TGTGCCAGCAGTCCGAGGGTCGGGACTAATGAAAAACTGTTTTTT. The encoded protein is CASSPRVGTNEKLFF. Complete variable domain (other parts from reference TRBV27 and TRBJ1-4): EAQVTQNPRYLITVTGKKLTVTCSQNMNHEYMSWYRQDPGLGLRQIYYSMNVEVTDKGDVPEGYKVSRKEKRNFPLILESPSPNQTSLYFCASSPRVGTNEKLFFGSGTQLSVL.

The chain links TRBV6-5 to TRBJ1-5, with 7 bases aligning to TRBD1. Germline trimming cut 2 bases from V and 9 bases from J; bases unmatched to any gene: 4. Germline V gives CDR1 MNHEY, CDR2 SVGAGI. This CDR3 has 13 amino acids. CDR3 sequence (DNA): TGTGCCAGCAGTTACGACAGGGTCAGGCCCCAGCATTTT. The encoded protein is CASSYDRVRPQHF.

This clone turned up a few times. The chain joins TRBV25-1 to TRBJ2-3; the D gene is possibly TRBD2 (7 bases). The CDR3 covers 15 residues. Germline assignment: CDR1 MGHDK and CDR2 SYGVNS. V lost 0 bases, J lost 4 bases, and 11 bases lay in between. The CDR3 DNA is TGTGCCAGCAGTGAATATGCGGGGGCCGCAGATACGCAGTATTTT. This codes for CASSEYAGAADTQYF. Supplemented by reference TRBV25-1 and TRBJ2-3, the full variable domain reads EADIYQTPRYLVIGTGKKITLECSQTMGHDKMYWYQQDPGMELHLIHYSYGVNSTEKGDLSSESTVSRIRTEHFPLTLESARPSHTSQYLCASSEYAGAADTQYFGPGTRLTVL.

DNA for the CDR3: TGTGCAAGTCGCTTAATCTTACAGGGTGTTTGGGACACTGAAGCTTTCTTT. Its protein product is CASRLILQGVWDTEAFF. J is TRBJ1-1 and V is TRBV12-2; the D call TRBD1 from the table was never checked on the DNA. TRBV12-2 is termed a pseudogene. The CDR3 covers 17 residues.

The chain combines TRBV27 with TRBJ2-2; no definite D call. Trimming took 4 bases from V and 2 from J, leaving 8 bases between them. CDR3 length: 14 amino acids. Germline CDR1 MNHEY, CDR2 SMNVEV (reference sequence). Here the CDR3 DNA reads TGTGCCAGCAGTTCGGTCCTCAACACCGGGGAGCTGTTTTTT. As protein: CASSSVLNTGELFF.

This rearrangement joins TRBV5-1 to TRBJ1-4; TRBD1 matches 9 bases. This CDR3 is 15 amino acids long. V trimming: 5 bases; J trimming: 2 bases; junction bases outside the gene matches: 4. CDR1 and CDR2 from the germline V gene are SGHRS and YFSETQ. The CDR3 bases are TGCGCCAGCAGGGGACAGGGAGCCACTAATGAAAAACTGTTTTTT. Translated: CASRGQGATNEKLFF.

J is TRBJ1-2 and V is TRBV7-2, with unresolved D. Looked up from germline, CDR1 is SGHTA and CDR2 is FQGNSA. This CDR3 has 13 amino acids. Deletions cut 5 bases from V and 8 bases from J, with 15 bases between. The CDR3: CASSPQQMRGYTF. In DNA, the CDR3 is TGTGCCAGCAGCCCACAGCAGATGAGAGGCTACACCTTC.

This chain uses TRBV24-1 with TRBJ2-3, with 8 bases aligning to TRBD1. The trim removed 2 bases at V and 1 base at J, leaving 4 bases unmatched. CDR1 is KGHDR and CDR2 is SFDVKD in the germline V gene. The CDR3 loop spans 16 amino acids. In DNA form, the CDR3 reads TGTGCCACCAGTGATTGGGGGACAGGCCGCACAGATACGCAGTATTTT. Its translation: CATSDWGTGRTDTQYF.

The chain couples TRBV5-1 to TRBJ2-7, with TRBD1 identical over 7 bases. The ends lost 3 bases at V and 3 bases at J; junction bases unmatched: 18. This CDR3 has 18 residues. Germline V lookup: CDR1 SGHRS, CDR2 YFSETQ. This chain's CDR3 is CASSSAPSRGTVYYEQYF. CDR3 DNA: TGCGCCAGCAGCTCCGCCCCCTCGAGGGGGACAGTTTACTACGAGCAGTACTTC.

The chain couples TRBV19 to TRBJ2-5; D might be TRBD1 (6 bases). V lost 4 bases to trimming and J lost 4 bases, with 16 bases between them. This CDR3 contains 15 residues. Germline V CDR1 and CDR2: LNHDA, SQIVND (reference sequence). CDR3 nucleotide sequence: TGTGCCAGTAGTACCCGGACAGTTGGTCGAGAGACCCAGTACTTC. Protein: CASSTRTVGRETQYF.

V and J are TRBV25-1 and TRBJ1-4; maybe TRBD1 (6 bases). The CDR3 has 13 residues. Deletions cut 4 bases from V and 8 bases from J, with 11 bases between. The germline V gene encodes CDR1 MGHDK and CDR2 SYGVNS. The DNA for the CDR3 is TGTGCCAGCAGTGTGGGGGCCAGCGAAAAACTGTTTTTT. Translating gives CASSVGASEKLFF.

V usage is TRBV28 and J usage is TRBJ1-2; 10 bases are a match to TRBD1. Germline CDR1 MDHEN, CDR2 SYDVKM. Trimming took 6 bases from V and 8 from J; bases not matched to a gene: 9. This CDR3 has 14 amino acids. The CDR3 DNA follows: TGTGCCAGCAGGGAGGGACAGGGGACCCGAGGCTACACCTTC. This gives the protein CASREGQGTRGYTF.

This clone has just a few counts. V and J are TRBV10-1 and TRBJ1-2; D ambiguous. CDR1 is WNHNN and CDR2 is SYGVQD in the germline V gene (reference sequence). This CDR3 comprises 13 residues. V shed 0 bases and J shed 8 bases, with 10 bases lying between them. The DNA of the CDR3 is TGCGCCAGCAGTGAGTCGCGGTATGGAGGCTACACCTTC. It specifies CASSESRYGGYTF.

The chain recombines TRBV3-1 (or the pseudogene TRBV3-2) with TRBJ2-2; TRBD2 matches 11 bases. The ends lost 4 bases at V and 5 bases at J; junction bases unmatched: 18. The CDR3 is 20 residues long. Per the germline V gene, CDR1 is LGHDT and CDR2 is YNNKEL (reference sequence). The CDR3 DNA sequence: TGTGCCAGCAGCCCGGTGCGATCTAGCGGGGGGTTAGTGGGGACCGGGGAGCTGTTTTTT. It encodes CASSPVRSSGGLVGTGELFF.

The chain carries TRBV28 and TRBJ1-6; possibly TRBD1 for D (6 bases). The V end was cut by 3 bases, the J end by 4 bases, with 10 bases between. Germline assignment: CDR1 MDHEN and CDR2 SYDVKM. The CDR3 runs to 15 residues. The CDR3 here is CASSFAQGYNSPLHF. CDR3 in DNA: TGTGCCAGCAGTTTTGCGCAGGGGTATAATTCACCCCTCCACTTT.

The chain couples TRBV2 to TRBJ2-2; 11 bases agree with TRBD2. In germline, CDR1 is SNHLY, CDR2 FYNNEI. The CDR3 loop spans 14 amino acids. Trimming removed 7 bases from V and 6 bases from J; junction bases left unmatched: 4. The CDR3 spells CASILAGGAGELFF. The CDR3 DNA reads TGTGCCAGCATCCTAGCGGGGGGCGCCGGGGAGCTGTTTTTT.

This clone was picked up one time. The chain joins TRBV19 to TRBJ1-5; TRBD1 matches 7 bases. CDR1 and CDR2 (germline): LNHDA, SQIVND (reference sequence). The CDR3 runs 14 residues. The ends lost 4 bases at V and 3 bases at J; junction bases unmatched: 3. CDR3 sequence: CASSRDSNNQPQHF. DNA of the CDR3: TGTGCCAGTAGTAGGGACAGCAACAATCAGCCCCAGCATTTT.

The chain carries TRBV19 and TRBJ2-5; the D gene is possibly TRBD1 (5 bases). Germline lookup yields CDR1 LNHDA and CDR2 SQIVND (reference sequence). V lost 6 bases and J 1 base, leaving 6 bases between the germline ends. The CDR3 consists of 12 residues. The CDR3 bases are TGTGCCAGTAGCAGGGTCCAAGAGACCCAGTACTTC. The encoded protein is CASSRVQETQYF.

This chain links TRBV6-2 or TRBV6-3 with TRBJ1-5; 8 nucleotides agree with TRBD1. Germline CDR1 is MNHEY and CDR2 is SVGEGT. This CDR3 comprises 17 residues. Unmatched junction bases numbered 8, after V lost 2 bases and J lost 2 bases. The CDR3 sequence is CASSYPRGQGRNQPQHF. Here the CDR3 DNA reads TGTGCCAGCAGTTACCCGAGAGGACAGGGCCGCAATCAGCCCCAGCATTTT.

The chain has TRBV5-1 and TRBJ2-6; 12 nucleotides match TRBD1. Per the germline V gene, CDR1 is SGHRS and CDR2 is YFSETQ. This CDR3 has 19 residues. V trimming: 2 bases; J trimming: 4 bases; junction bases outside the gene matches: 10. CDR3 nucleotides: TGCGCCAGCAGCTTAGCCGGGACAGGGGGCCTGGGAGGGGCCAACGTCCTGACTTTC. Protein sequence: CASSLAGTGGLGGANVLTF.

The chain couples TRBV9 to TRBJ1-6; D is possibly TRBD1 (6 bases). The CDR3 consists of 14 residues. Germline-derived CDR1 and CDR2 are SGDLS and YYNGEE. Deletions cut 0 bases from V and 7 bases from J, with 8 bases between. DNA for the CDR3: TGTGCCAGCAGCGTAGGACAGGCAAATTCACCCCTCCACTTT. It specifies CASSVGQANSPLHF.

The chain carries TRBV5-1 and TRBJ1-2; D unclear. V was trimmed by 3 bases and J by 2 bases, leaving 11 bases between them. The CDR3 sequence is 14 residues long. CDR1 is SGHRS and CDR2 is YFSETQ in the germline V gene. The CDR3 sequence: CASSSTPPNYGYTF. The CDR3 bases are TGCGCCAGCAGCTCCACACCCCCCAACTATGGCTACACCTTC.